The 2 T cell receptor beta chains listed next were all sequenced from one sample in a study of blood T cell repertoires in COVID-19. Libraries were prepared by immunoSEQ multiplex PCR; TCRdb keeps only in-frame clonotypes and omits some of them. This sample yields some 55,000 clones, of which about three quarters are seen a single time; around two fifths belongs to the top ten. The sequencing sample was made of peripheral blood. These receptors originate from a man aged 70 or older with active or convalescent COVID-19.

The chain is built from TRBV2 and TRBJ2-1, with unresolved D. The CDR3 loop spans 13 amino acids. The germline gives CDR1 SNHLY, CDR2 FYNNEI. V was shortened by 1 base and J by 9 bases, with 10 bases between the two germline ends. The CDR3 DNA is TGTGCCAGCAGTGAAGTCAGGCTCGGTGAGCAGTTCTTC. It specifies CASSEVRLGEQFF.

The J gene is TRBJ1-1, the V gene TRBV10-3, with a possible D match to TRBD1 (6 bases). Germline V gene sequence: CDR1 ENHRY, CDR2 SYGVKD. The CDR3 totals 15 residues. V gave up 3 bases and J gave up 1 base, with 12 bases separating them. CDR3 nucleotide sequence: TGTGCCATCAGTGATTTAGGGGGAGCGAACACTGAAGCTTTCTTT. Its translation: CAISDLGGANTEAFF.